This passage covers 18 T cell receptor beta chains from one sample sequenced in a study of T cell repertoires in cytomegalovirus infection. Antigen specificity for these receptors is unknown. In TCRdb, the reads were re-called with MiXCR into one record per CDR3 protein. The sample consists of about 570,000 distinct CDR3 sequences, approximately 40% of them appearing once. The source was cultured PBMCs, collected from culture after CMV antigen stimulation. The receptor source for this set is a human donor in good health (CMV status not recorded). Some clones in this sample may be carry-over from other donors' samples.

This clonotype was picked up a small number of times. The V gene is TRBV7-2, the J gene TRBJ1-6; the D is unclear. The CDR3 covers 13 residues. V was shortened by 2 bases and J by 8 bases, with 7 bases between the two germline ends. The germline CDR1 and CDR2 sequences are SGHTA and FQGNSA. The CDR3 DNA reads as TGTGCCAGCAGCTTAAAGATGGATTCACCCCTCCACTTT. It encodes CASSLKMDSPLHF.

This clonotype came up a few times. The gene calls are TRBV7-2 and TRBJ2-3, with D perhaps being TRBD1 or TRBD2 (5 bases each). This CDR3 is built from 17 residues. CDR1 and CDR2 (germline): SGHTA, FQGNSA. V dropped 5 bases and J dropped 5 bases, with 23 bases sitting between them. The CDR3 DNA follows: TGTGCCAGCAGCCCCGGGGTGGGGACGCCGAGGGGAGATACGCAGTATTTT. Its translation: CASSPGVGTPRGDTQYF.

CDR3 in DNA: TGTGCCAGCAGGGGCAACAGGGAGAGCTCCTATAATTCACCCCTCCACTTT. Translation gives CASRGNRESSYNSPLHF. V is TRBV2 and J is TRBJ1-6, with D possibly being TRBD1 (6 bases). This CDR3 region has 17 residues. Trimming removed 6 bases from V and 0 bases from J, with 15 bases in between. Germline CDR1 is SNHLY and CDR2 is FYNNEI. Complete variable domain (other parts from reference TRBV2 and TRBJ1-6): EPEVTQTPSHQVTQMGQEVILRCVPISNHLYFYWYRQILGQKVEFLVSFYNNEISEKSEIFDDQFSVERPDGSNFTLKIRSTKLEDSAMYFCASRGNRESSYNSPLHFGNGTRLTVT.

The CDR3 loop is CASSLYRGLVYEQYF. CDR3 bases: TGTGCCAGCAGCTTATACCGGGGACTAGTCTACGAGCAGTACTTC. The chain uses TRBV11-2 and TRBJ2-7; 8 bases align to TRBD2. Germline values: CDR1 SGHAT, CDR2 FQNNGV. J gave up 3 bases and V 2 bases, and 6 bases lay outside the gene matches. This CDR3 has 15 amino acids. The entire variable domain, with the rest obtained from reference TRBV11-2 and TRBJ2-7, is as follows: EAGVAQSPRYKIIEKRQSVAFWCNPISGHATLYWYQQILGQGPKLLIQFQNNGVVDDSQLPKDRFSAERLKGVDSTLKIQPAKLEDSAVYLCASSLYRGLVYEQYFGPGTRLTVT.

The chain employs TRBV12-3 or TRBV12-4 and TRBJ1-2; D is unclear. Trimming pared 3 bases from V and 6 bases from J, leaving 8 bases between. This CDR3 is 12 amino acids long. CDR3 coding DNA: TGTGCCAGCAGTTTTAACACTGATGGCTACACCTTC. This sequence encodes CASSFNTDGYTF.

V is TRBV5-1 and J is TRBJ2-3; D remains unclear. Trimming removed 1 base from V and 4 bases from J, with 13 bases in between. The germline CDR1 and CDR2 sequences are SGHRS and YFSETQ. CDR3 length: 15 residues. CDR3: CASSLTEDGADTQYF. In DNA, the CDR3 is TGCGCCAGCAGCTTGACAGAAGATGGCGCAGATACGCAGTATTTT.

Only a few counts were recorded for this clonotype. The rearrangement uses TRBV5-1 and TRBJ2-7; 7 nucleotides match TRBD1. V shed 0 bases and J 5 bases; nucleotides not matched to a gene: 5. Germline V gives CDR1 SGHRS, CDR2 YFSETQ. CDR3 length: 14 residues. CDR3 sequence: CASSLGQGSDEQYF. The DNA of the CDR3 is TGCGCCAGCAGCTTGGGACAGGGTAGTGACGAGCAGTACTTC.

The chain recombines TRBV7-9 with TRBJ2-5; D is possibly TRBD1 (7 bases). V was shortened by 2 bases and J by 4 bases, with 17 bases between the two germline ends. Germline loops: CDR1 SEHNR, CDR2 FQNEAQ (reference sequence). The CDR3 runs 16 residues. CDR3 protein: CASSLSGRGVRETQYF. The CDR3 DNA reads TGTGCCAGCAGCTTATCGGGCAGGGGGGTAAGAGAGACCCAGTACTTC. Looking up the rest from reference TRBV7-9 and TRBJ2-5 gives the full variable domain: DTGVSQNPRHKITKRGQNVTFRCDPISEHNRLYWYRQTLGQGPEFLTYFQNEAQLEKSRLLSDRFSAERPKGSFSTLEIQRTEQGDSAMYLCASSLSGRGVRETQYFGPGTRLLVL.

The chain carries TRBV10-3 and TRBJ2-3; D is unresolved. CDR3 length: 13 residues. V lost 8 bases to trimming and J lost 8 bases, with 17 bases between them. Germline V lookup: CDR1 ENHRY, CDR2 SYGVKD. The DNA for the CDR3 is TGTGCCATCGGAACCCCCCCGGGTGGTACGCAGTATTTT. This codes for CAIGTPPGGTQYF.

The rearrangement uses TRBV7-4 and TRBJ2-2; D is undetermined. The V and J ends lost 5 bases and 0 bases respectively, with 13 bases between them. Germline CDR1 reads SGHVT; CDR2 reads SQSDAQ. This CDR3 is 16 amino acids long. The CDR3, as DNA: TGTGCCAGCAGCCCCCGGCAGGCGTCGAACACCGGGGAGCTGTTTTTT. This translates into CASSPRQASNTGELFF.

CDR3 DNA sequence: TGTGCCAGCAGTCACAGGAACAATCAGCCCCAGCATTTT. Amino acids: CASSHRNNQPQHF. V and J are TRBV6-2 or TRBV6-3 and TRBJ1-5, with a possible D match to TRBD1 (5 bases). Germline-derived CDR1 and CDR2 are MNHEY and SVGEGT. V lost 5 bases to trimming and J lost 3 bases, with 8 bases between them. CDR3 size: 13 residues.

This clonotype was picked up many times. The chain recombines TRBV19 with TRBJ1-1; D remains ambiguous. V was shortened by 3 bases and J by 4 bases, with 12 bases between the two germline ends. CDR1 is LNHDA, CDR2 SQIVND, per germline (reference sequence). The CDR3 is made up of 14 amino acids. The CDR3 DNA follows: TGTGCCAGTAGTATCCCAGGATTTGTCACTGAAGCTTTCTTT. Translation gives CASSIPGFVTEAFF.

This clonotype occurred a few times. The genes are TRBV15 and TRBJ2-7; D assignment may be TRBD1 or TRBD2 (5 bases each). The CDR3 runs 15 residues. The germline V gene has CDR1 LNHNV and CDR2 YYDKDF (reference sequence). V was trimmed by 0 bases and J by 7 bases, leaving 16 bases between them. The CDR3, as DNA: TGTGCCACCAGCAGAGATTTGGGGGAATGGAATGAGCAGTACTTC. Translation: CATSRDLGEWNEQYF.

The genes are TRBV5-6 and TRBJ1-1, with 7 bases lining up with TRBD1. The CDR3 runs 14 residues. Trimming cost V 4 bases and J 2 bases; bases outside gene matches: 5. Germline lookup yields CDR1 SGHDT and CDR2 YYEEEE. CDR3 DNA: TGTGCCAGCAGCCCCGGGACAGATAACACTGAAGCTTTCTTT. Amino acid sequence: CASSPGTDNTEAFF.

This chain joins TRBV20-1 and TRBJ2-3, with D perhaps TRBD1 or TRBD2 (5 bases each). Germline CDR1 DFQATT, CDR2 SNEGSKA (reference sequence). CDR3 length equals 15 residues. V was shortened by 3 bases and J by 3 bases, with 16 bases between the two germline ends. In nucleotides, the CDR3 is TGCAGTGCTAGTACCGGGGCGGTCGGGACAGATACGCAGTATTTT. It translates to CSASTGAVGTDTQYF.

The sample holds a few counts of this clonotype. The V gene is TRBV7-8, the J gene TRBJ1-1; D is perhaps TRBD1 (5 bases). Per germline, CDR1 SGHVS and CDR2 FQNEAQ. This CDR3 region has 15 residues. V lost 6 bases to trimming and J lost 6 bases, with 20 bases between them. CDR3 amino acids: CASRDFRAQGPEAFF. The CDR3 DNA reads as TGTGCCAGCAGGGATTTCCGGGCCCAGGGCCCTGAAGCTTTCTTT.

V is TRBV7-2 and J is TRBJ1-4, with 7 nucleotides matching TRBD1. Germline CDR1 SGHTA, CDR2 FQGNSA. V shed 3 bases, J shed 2 bases, and the junction held 6 bases outside the gene matches. The CDR3 has 16 amino acids. The chain's CDR3 is CASSFEQGRTNEKLFF. The CDR3 DNA reads TGTGCCAGCAGCTTTGAACAGGGGAGGACTAATGAAAAACTGTTTTTT. Full variable domain (missing parts from reference TRBV7-2 and TRBJ1-4): GAGVSQSPSNKVTEKGKDVELRCDPISGHTALYWYRQSLGQGLEFLIYFQGNSAPDKSGLPSDRFSAERTGGSVSTLTIQRTQQEDSAVYLCASSFEQGRTNEKLFFGSGTQLSVL.

The chain uses TRBV18 and TRBJ2-1, with 9 bases aligning to TRBD1. CDR1 is KGHSH, CDR2 LQKENI, per germline. The ends lost 3 bases at V and 7 bases at J; junction bases unmatched: 13. The CDR3 length is 17 residues. This CDR3 is CASSPNRGDRVLNEQFF. The CDR3 DNA reads as TGTGCCAGCTCACCTAACCGGGGGGACAGGGTTCTGAATGAGCAGTTCTTC.